A single sample is the source of the 20 T cell receptor beta chains below, sequenced in a study of blood T cell repertoires in COVID-19. Sequenced by immunoSEQ multiplex PCR; TCRdb stores in-frame clones only, minus some. The sample contains some 150,000 clones, around 84% of which appear only once. The sample consisted of peripheral blood. The receptors derive from a woman between 45 and 65 years old with acute or convalescent COVID-19.

The rearrangement joins TRBV7-2 to TRBJ2-3; 12 positions agree with TRBD2. This CDR3 comprises 18 residues. Germline assignment: CDR1 SGHTA and CDR2 FQGNSA. The junction had 10 bases not matched to a gene; V was cut back by 6 bases and J by 0 bases. The DNA for the CDR3 is TGTGCCAGCAGTTCGACTAGCGGGGGAATAGCTAGCACAGATACGCAGTATTTT. Protein product: CASSSTSGGIASTDTQYF. Complete variable domain (other parts from reference TRBV7-2 and TRBJ2-3): GAGVSQSPSNKVTEKGKDVELRCDPISGHTALYWYRQSLGQGLEFLIYFQGNSAPDKSGLPSDRFSAERTGGSVSTLTIQRTQQEDSAVYLCASSSTSGGIASTDTQYFGPGTRLTVL.

This chain joins TRBV13 and TRBJ2-7; a possible D gene is TRBD1 (5 bases). This CDR3 spans 14 amino acids. CDR1 PRHDT and CDR2 FYEKMQ come from the germline V gene (reference sequence). V was trimmed by 1 base and J by 5 bases, leaving 12 bases between them. The CDR3 DNA sequence: TGTGCCAGCAGCTTAGTAGGGGCTTTCCACGAGCAGTACTTC. Encoded protein: CASSLVGAFHEQYF.

The chain carries TRBV6-4 and TRBJ2-1; 9 bases fit TRBD1. This CDR3 spans 16 amino acids. J lost 7 bases, V lost 0 bases, and 7 bases had no gene match. The germline CDR1 and CDR2 sequences are MRHNA and SNTAGT. This CDR3 is CASSDSPGQGSNEQFF. CDR3 coding DNA: TGTGCCAGCAGTGACTCCCCCGGACAGGGGTCGAATGAGCAGTTCTTC.

This clone was counted only a few times. The V and J genes are TRBV19 and TRBJ1-6, with D maybe TRBD1 (6 bases). From germline, CDR1 is LNHDA and CDR2 SQIVND (reference sequence). Deletions cut 3 bases from V and 6 bases from J, with 12 bases between. The CDR3 sequence is 15 residues long. The CDR3 sequence: CASSISSGVNSPLHF. CDR3 bases: TGTGCCAGTAGTATTTCCTCAGGGGTTAATTCACCCCTCCACTTT.

The chain combines TRBV14 with TRBJ1-1, with D perhaps matching TRBD1 (5 bases). Trimming took 4 bases from V and 4 from J, leaving 19 bases between them. Germline-derived CDR1 and CDR2 are SGHDN and FVKESK. The CDR3 is made up of 16 amino acids. CDR3 in DNA: TGTGCCAGCAGCCCTCAACCCCCGGGCAGGGCCACTGAAGCTTTCTTT. It specifies CASSPQPPGRATEAFF.

V gene TRBV28 combines with J gene TRBJ2-2; unclear D gene. Germline V CDR1 and CDR2: MDHEN, SYDVKM. V dropped 7 bases and J dropped 2 bases, with 8 bases sitting between them. This CDR3 contains 13 residues. The CDR3 here is CASMAVNTGELFF. As DNA, the CDR3 is TGTGCCAGCATGGCAGTTAACACCGGGGAGCTGTTTTTT.

This clone turned up a few times. This chain links TRBV27 with TRBJ1-1; perhaps TRBD1 as D (6 bases). Germline CDR1 is MNHEY and CDR2 is SMNVEV (reference sequence). Trimming removed 10 bases from V and 0 bases from J, with 15 bases in between. The CDR3 runs to 14 residues. The chain's CDR3 is CATSQGYMNTEAFF. The CDR3 DNA reads TGTGCCACCTCACAGGGATACATGAACACTGAAGCTTTCTTT.

This clone was counted between two and nine times. V and J are TRBV19 and TRBJ1-2; tentative D call: TRBD1 (5 bases). CDR3 length equals 13 residues. The germline V gene encodes CDR1 LNHDA and CDR2 SQIVND (reference sequence). Trimming removed 11 bases from V and 8 bases from J, with 21 bases in between. The CDR3 sequence: CAQTLGGVVGYTF. CDR3 nucleotides: TGTGCCCAAACCCTGGGGGGAGTAGTCGGCTACACCTTC.

This sequence joins TRBV19 and TRBJ2-1; 10 bases fit TRBD1. Germline assignment: CDR1 LNHDA and CDR2 SQIVND (reference sequence). The CDR3 is made up of 15 amino acids. The V segment lost 2 bases and the J segment 9 bases; nucleotides outside the gene matches: 7. Here the CDR3 DNA reads TGTGCCAGTAGTATATCCGGGACAGGGGTCGGTGAGCAGTTCTTC. Translated, it gives CASSISGTGVGEQFF. Variable domain in full (rest from reference TRBV19 and TRBJ2-1): DGGITQSPKYLFRKEGQNVTLSCEQNLNHDAMYWYRQDPGQGLRLIYYSQIVNDFQKGDIAEGYSVSREKKESFPLTVTSAQKNPTAFYLCASSISGTGVGEQFFGPGTRLTVL.

In its sample, this clone was seen a few times. This chain links TRBV6-5 with TRBJ2-3; D gene uncertain. The germline CDR1 and CDR2 sequences are MNHEY and SVGAGI. The CDR3 consists of 12 residues. Trimming left V 10 bases short and J 1 base short, with 9 bases between. The DNA of the CDR3 is TGTGCCAAGCAGGAAGGCACAGATACGCAGTATTTT. Amino acids: CAKQEGTDTQYF.

DNA for the CDR3: TGTGCCAGCTCACCGGCAGGATCCGCTAACTATGGCTACACCTTC. Amino acid sequence: CASSPAGSANYGYTF. The chain uses TRBV18 and TRBJ1-2, with no clear D. The germline CDR1 and CDR2 sequences are KGHSH and LQKENI. The CDR3 is made up of 15 amino acids. The V gene lost 3 bases and the J gene lost 0 bases, with 11 bases spanning the gap.

This clone was observed once. The chain recombines TRBV4-1 with TRBJ2-1; 10 bases agree with TRBD2. Losses at the gene ends were 0 bases for V and 5 bases for J; bases not matched to a gene: 13. The CDR3 is made up of 19 amino acids. CDR1 MGHRA and CDR2 YSYEKL come from the germline V gene. CDR3 loop: CASSQDPVVGLAANNEQFF. CDR3 DNA sequence: TGCGCCAGCAGCCAAGATCCTGTCGTAGGACTAGCGGCCAACAATGAGCAGTTCTTC.

The V call is TRBV2, the J call TRBJ1-3; D possibly corresponds to TRBD1 (5 bases). Germline-derived CDR1 and CDR2 are SNHLY and FYNNEI. The length of the CDR3 is 15 residues. Deletions cut 3 bases from V and 0 bases from J, with 9 bases between. The CDR3 loop reads CASSDGQGSGNTIYF. The CDR3 DNA is TGTGCCAGCAGTGACGGGCAGGGCTCTGGAAACACCATATATTTT.

This chain joins TRBV4-1 and TRBJ2-2; D gene uncertain. The CDR3 spans 17 residues. Trimming stripped 0 bases from V and 0 bases from J, with 11 bases between. Per germline, CDR1 MGHRA and CDR2 YSYEKL. In DNA, the CDR3 is TGCGCCAGCAGCCAAGATGTCGGTCTTGCGAACACCGGGGAGCTGTTTTTT. Translation: CASSQDVGLANTGELFF.

This chain uses TRBV9 with TRBJ1-3; D unresolved. Germline CDR1 and CDR2: SGDLS and YYNGEE. The CDR3 consists of 15 residues. V gave up 4 bases and J gave up 1 base, with 12 bases separating them. CDR3 DNA sequence: TGTGCCAGCAGCCCCCTGGGAGGGTCTGGAAACACCATATATTTT. Translation gives CASSPLGGSGNTIYF. Looking up the rest from reference TRBV9 and TRBJ1-3 gives the full variable domain: DSGVTQTPKHLITATGQRVTLRCSPRSGDLSVYWYQQSLDQGLQFLIQYYNGEERAKGNILERFSAQQFPDLHSELNLSSLELGDSALYFCASSPLGGSGNTIYFGEGSWLTVV.

CDR3 sequence reads: CASSSTGPFSYEQYF. CDR3 DNA: TGTGCCAGCAGCTCCACAGGACCCTTTTCCTACGAGCAGTACTTC. The chain is built from TRBV5-5 and TRBJ2-7; weak D call: TRBD1 (5 bases). The CDR3 runs to 15 residues. The germline gives CDR1 SGHKS, CDR2 YYEKEE (reference sequence). Deletions cut 3 bases from V and 1 base from J, with 14 bases between.

CDR3 DNA sequence: TGTGCCAGCAGCCCCCCGGGGTCGGAGAATGAGCAGTTCTTC. Encoded protein: CASSPPGSENEQFF. The chain links TRBV6-6 to TRBJ2-1, with TRBD2 as a possible D gene (5 bases). Per germline, CDR1 MNHNY and CDR2 SVGAGI (reference sequence). The V end lost 6 bases, the J end lost 7 bases, and 16 bases lay between the germline ends. CDR3 length: 14 amino acids.

The chain links TRBV6-5 to TRBJ2-7; D is possibly TRBD1 (5 bases). Per the germline V gene, CDR1 is MNHEY and CDR2 is SVGAGI. V gave up 7 bases and J gave up 3 bases, with 10 bases separating them. The CDR3 covers 12 residues. CDR3 coding DNA: TGTGCCAGCAAGGGGCAGAACTACGAGCAGTACTTC. This codes for CASKGQNYEQYF.

This chain uses TRBV2 with TRBJ1-4; TRBD1 agrees at 7 bases. Germline assignment: CDR1 SNHLY and CDR2 FYNNEI. After removal of 8 bases from V and 13 bases from J, the junction contained 16 bases not matched to a gene. This CDR3 contains 14 residues. The CDR3 protein is CASLRDSQVEGLFF. In DNA, the CDR3 is TGTGCCAGCCTCCGGGACAGCCAAGTAGAGGGACTGTTTTTT.

The V gene is TRBV9, the J gene TRBJ1-3; D remains unclear. Trimming stripped 4 bases from V and 3 bases from J, with 8 bases between. Germline V gene lookup returns CDR1 SGDLS and CDR2 YYNGEE. The CDR3 length is 13 residues. The CDR3: CASSPGVGNTIYF. For the CDR3, the DNA is TGTGCCAGCAGCCCGGGAGTTGGAAACACCATATATTTT. Using reference TRBV9 and TRBJ1-3 for the parts outside the CDR3, the full variable domain is DSGVTQTPKHLITATGQRVTLRCSPRSGDLSVYWYQQSLDQGLQFLIQYYNGEERAKGNILERFSAQQFPDLHSELNLSSLELGDSALYFCASSPGVGNTIYFGEGSWLTVV.